This TCR beta chain was sequenced in a study of OX40 agonist ivuxolimab in advanced cancers. Study-wide context: Patients were given ivuxolimab, an antibody that agonizes OX40 (CD134). Patients achieving partial responses numbered three: one hepatocellular carcinoma case and two cutaneous melanoma cases. Study-wide results and caveats: CD4+ and CD8+ blood T cells expanded clonally by week 6 at 0.1 to 3.0 mg/kg. Some of the nonresponding patients also showed low levels of normalized T-cell clonal expansion.

With respect to this clone: The antigen is not known.

Libraries were prepared by immunoSEQ multiplex PCR; TCRdb keeps only in-frame clonotypes and omits some of them. Here the sample spans some 87,000 clones, less than 95% being singletons. The CDR3 runs to 14 residues. Per germline, CDR1 SEHNR and CDR2 FQNEAQ (reference sequence). V gave up 1 base and J gave up 3 bases; unmatched junction bases: 3. V gene TRBV7-9 combines with J gene TRBJ2-7; TRBD2 aligns across 7 bases. The source is an adult with an advanced solid tumor such as melanoma, head and neck, liver or kidney cancer. The starting material was CD4+ or CD8+ T cells sorted from blood, obtained in a trial of the OX40 agonist ivuxolimab. The CDR3 spells CASSLVASGYEQYF. In DNA, the CDR3 is TGTGCCAGCAGCTTAGTTGCTAGCGGCTACGAGCAGTACTTC. The full variable domain, in which reference TRBV7-9 and TRBJ2-7 provide the parts outside the CDR3, is DTGVSQNPRHKITKRGQNVTFRCDPISEHNRLYWYRQTLGQGPEFLTYFQNEAQLEKSRLLSDRFSAERPKGSFSTLEIQRTEQGDSAMYLCASSLVASGYEQYFGPGTRLTVT.